The T cell receptor beta chain under discussion was sequenced for a study of T cell repertoires in cytomegalovirus infection. In the study overall: The public TCR beta signatures pointed to both CMV infection and matching HLA type. General observations from the study: Frequencies of public TCR beta families were cumulated, and this identified carriers of CMV plus the relevant HLA.

V was shortened by 6 bases and J by 6 bases, with 12 bases between the two germline ends. This CDR3 is built from 13 residues. Germline loops: CDR1 MDHEN, CDR2 SYDVKM. TCRdb redid the calling of the reads with MiXCR, one entry per CDR3 protein. The table records some 480,000 distinct CDR3 sequences, roughly a third of them present only once. Notes on this clonotype: Its target is not known.

The chain has TRBV28 and TRBJ2-1; D assignment may be TRBD1 or TRBD2 (7 bases each). The sequence was obtained from a human donor in good health (CMV status not recorded). Some clones in this sample may be carry-over from other donors' samples. The source was cultured PBMCs, collected from culture after CMV antigen stimulation. The CDR3 DNA follows: TGTGCCAGCAGGGGGGGGACAGTCAATGAGCAGTTCTTC. This gives the protein CASRGGTVNEQFF. Supplemented by reference TRBV28 and TRBJ2-1, the full variable domain reads DVKVTQSSRYLVKRTGEKVFLECVQDMDHENMFWYRQDPGLGLRLIYFSYDVKMKEKGDIPEGYSVSREKKERFSLILESASTNQTSMYLCASRGGTVNEQFFGPGTRLTVL.